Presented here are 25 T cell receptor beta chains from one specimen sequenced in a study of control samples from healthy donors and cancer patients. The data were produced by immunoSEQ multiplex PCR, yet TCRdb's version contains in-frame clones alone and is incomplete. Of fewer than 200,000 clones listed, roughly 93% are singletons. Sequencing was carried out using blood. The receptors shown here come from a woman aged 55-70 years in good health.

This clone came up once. For the CDR3, the DNA is TGTGCCATCAGTGAGTCGGCTGCAACAAACGAGCAGTACTTC. Residues: CAISESAATNEQYF. The J gene is TRBJ2-7, the V gene TRBV10-3; no firm D call. Deletions cut 0 bases from V and 5 bases from J, with 11 bases between. Looked up from germline, CDR1 is ENHRY and CDR2 is SYGVKD. The length of the CDR3 is 14 residues.

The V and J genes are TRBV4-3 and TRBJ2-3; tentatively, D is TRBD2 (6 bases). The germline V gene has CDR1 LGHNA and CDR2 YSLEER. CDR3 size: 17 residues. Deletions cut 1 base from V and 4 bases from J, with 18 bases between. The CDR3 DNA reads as TGCGCCAGCAGCCAAGGTGGGTCTAGCGACCGCTCAGATACGCAGTATTTT. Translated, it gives CASSQGGSSDRSDTQYF.

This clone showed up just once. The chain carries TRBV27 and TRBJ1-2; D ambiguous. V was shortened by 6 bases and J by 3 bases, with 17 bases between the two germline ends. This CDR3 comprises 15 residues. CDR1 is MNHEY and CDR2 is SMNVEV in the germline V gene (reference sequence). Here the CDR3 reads CASSSGSTWDYGYTF. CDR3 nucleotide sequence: TGTGCCAGCAGCAGCGGGTCCACCTGGGACTATGGCTACACCTTC.

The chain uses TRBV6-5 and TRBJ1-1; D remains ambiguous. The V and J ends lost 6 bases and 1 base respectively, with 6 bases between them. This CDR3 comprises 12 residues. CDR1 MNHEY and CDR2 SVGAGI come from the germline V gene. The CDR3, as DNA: TGTGCCAGCAGATACGAGAACACTGAAGCTTTCTTT. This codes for CASRYENTEAFF.

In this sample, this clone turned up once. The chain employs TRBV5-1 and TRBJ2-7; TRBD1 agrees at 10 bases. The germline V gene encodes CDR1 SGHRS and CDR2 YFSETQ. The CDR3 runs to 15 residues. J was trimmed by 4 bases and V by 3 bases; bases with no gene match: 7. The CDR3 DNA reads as TGCGCCAGCAGCTCCTCCGGGACAGGGGCTTACGAGCAGTACTTC. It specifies CASSSSGTGAYEQYF.

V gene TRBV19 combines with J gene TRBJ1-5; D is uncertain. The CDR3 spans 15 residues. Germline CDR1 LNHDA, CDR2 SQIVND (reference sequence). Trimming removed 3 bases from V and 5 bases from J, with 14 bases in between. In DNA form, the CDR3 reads TGTGCCAGTAGTATGGGCGGGCCCGCGGATCAGCCCCAGCATTTT. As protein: CASSMGGPADQPQHF.

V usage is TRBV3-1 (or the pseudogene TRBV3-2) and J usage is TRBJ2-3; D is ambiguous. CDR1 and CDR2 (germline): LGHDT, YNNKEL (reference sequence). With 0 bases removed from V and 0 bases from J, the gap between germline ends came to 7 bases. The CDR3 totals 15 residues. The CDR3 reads CASSQELWSTDTQYF. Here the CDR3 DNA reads TGTGCCAGCAGCCAAGAACTTTGGAGCACAGATACGCAGTATTTT.

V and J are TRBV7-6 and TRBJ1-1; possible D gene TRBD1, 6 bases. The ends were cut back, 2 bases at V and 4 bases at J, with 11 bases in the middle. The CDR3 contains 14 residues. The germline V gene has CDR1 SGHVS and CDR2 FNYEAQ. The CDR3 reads CASSLSTGTTEAFF. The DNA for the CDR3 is TGTGCCAGCAGCTTAAGCACAGGGACCACTGAAGCTTTCTTT.

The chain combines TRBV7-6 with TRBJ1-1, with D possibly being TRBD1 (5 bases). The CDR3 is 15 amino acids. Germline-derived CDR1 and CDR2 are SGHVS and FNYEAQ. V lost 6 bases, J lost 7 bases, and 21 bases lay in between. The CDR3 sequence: CASSPVGGGSIEAFF. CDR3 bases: TGTGCCAGCAGTCCGGTTGGGGGGGGAAGCATTGAAGCTTTCTTT.

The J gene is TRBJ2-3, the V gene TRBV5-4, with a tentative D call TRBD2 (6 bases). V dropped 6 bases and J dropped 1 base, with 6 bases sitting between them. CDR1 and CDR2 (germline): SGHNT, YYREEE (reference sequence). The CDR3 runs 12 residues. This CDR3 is CASTSGTDTQYF. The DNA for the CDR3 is TGTGCCAGCACTAGCGGCACAGATACGCAGTATTTT.

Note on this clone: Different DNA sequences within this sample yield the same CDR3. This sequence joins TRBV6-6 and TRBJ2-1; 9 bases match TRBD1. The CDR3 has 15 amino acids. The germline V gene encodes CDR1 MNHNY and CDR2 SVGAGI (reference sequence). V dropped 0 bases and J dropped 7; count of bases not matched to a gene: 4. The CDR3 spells CASSYSGQGRNEQFF. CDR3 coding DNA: TGTGCCAGCAGTTACTCCGGACAGGGGCGGAATGAGCAGTTCTTC.

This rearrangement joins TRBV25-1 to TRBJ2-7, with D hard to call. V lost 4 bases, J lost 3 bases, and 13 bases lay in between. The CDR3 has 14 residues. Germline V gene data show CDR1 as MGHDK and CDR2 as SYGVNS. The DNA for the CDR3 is TGTGCCAGCAGTGGCGTGACGGACCTCTACGAGCAGTACTTC. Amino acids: CASSGVTDLYEQYF.

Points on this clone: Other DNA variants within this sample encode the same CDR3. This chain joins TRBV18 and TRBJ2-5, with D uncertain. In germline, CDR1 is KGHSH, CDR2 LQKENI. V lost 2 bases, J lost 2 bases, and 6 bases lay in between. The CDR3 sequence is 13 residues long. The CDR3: CASSPGRQETQYF. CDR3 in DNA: TGTGCCAGCTCACCAGGTCGACAAGAGACCCAGTACTTC.

DNA of the CDR3: TGCGCCAGCAGCCAAGAAGGGCAGGGATACAATGAGCAGTTCTTC. Translation: CASSQEGQGYNEQFF. The chain employs TRBV4-3 and TRBJ2-1; TRBD1 might be the D (5 bases). V shed 0 bases and J shed 4 bases, with 10 bases lying between them. The germline V gene encodes CDR1 LGHNA and CDR2 YSLEER. This CDR3 comprises 15 residues.

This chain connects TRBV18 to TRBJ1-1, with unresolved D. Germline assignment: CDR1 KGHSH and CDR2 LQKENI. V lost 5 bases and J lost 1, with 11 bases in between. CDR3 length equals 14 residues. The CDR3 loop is CASSTYDRNTEAFF. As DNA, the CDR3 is TGTGCCAGCTCAACCTACGACCGGAACACTGAAGCTTTCTTT.

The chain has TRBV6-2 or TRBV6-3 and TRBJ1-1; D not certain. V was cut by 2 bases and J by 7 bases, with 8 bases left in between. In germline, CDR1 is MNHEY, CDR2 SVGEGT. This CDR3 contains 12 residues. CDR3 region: CASSYHLREAFF. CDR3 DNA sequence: TGTGCCAGCAGTTACCACCTACGTGAAGCTTTCTTT.

CDR3 sequence: CASSLAAGGGYEQYF. CDR3 DNA sequence: TGTGCCAGCAGCTTAGCTGCGGGGGGTGGCTACGAGCAGTACTTC. This chain joins TRBV11-2 and TRBJ2-7; 8 bases are a match to TRBD2. J gave up 3 bases and V 1 base, and 5 bases lay outside the gene matches. Germline V gives CDR1 SGHAT, CDR2 FQNNGV. The CDR3 totals 15 residues. The complete variable domain, with remaining parts taken from reference TRBV11-2 and TRBJ2-7, reads EAGVAQSPRYKIIEKRQSVAFWCNPISGHATLYWYQQILGQGPKLLIQFQNNGVVDDSQLPKDRFSAERLKGVDSTLKIQPAKLEDSAVYLCASSLAAGGGYEQYFGPGTRLTVT.

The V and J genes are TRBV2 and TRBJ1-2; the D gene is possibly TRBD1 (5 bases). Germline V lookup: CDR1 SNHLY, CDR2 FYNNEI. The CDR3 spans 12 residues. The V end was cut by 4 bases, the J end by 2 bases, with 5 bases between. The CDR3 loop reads CASSGQNYGYTF. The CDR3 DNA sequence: TGTGCCAGCAGTGGACAGAACTATGGCTACACCTTC.

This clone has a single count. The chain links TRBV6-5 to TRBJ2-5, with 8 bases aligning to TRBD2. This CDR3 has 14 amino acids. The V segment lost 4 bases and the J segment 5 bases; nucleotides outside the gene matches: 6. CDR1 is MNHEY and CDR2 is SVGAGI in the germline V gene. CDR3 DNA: TGTGCCAGCAGTTCTTCAGCTAGCGGGGAGACCCAGTACTTC. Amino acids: CASSSSASGETQYF.

CDR3 sequence: CASRWTDNAGELFF. In nucleotides, the CDR3 is TGTGCCAGCAGGTGGACAGACAACGCCGGGGAGCTGTTTTTT. This sequence joins TRBV11-2 and TRBJ2-2; D possibly corresponds to TRBD1 (6 bases). The CDR3 runs to 14 residues. CDR1 and CDR2 (germline): SGHAT, FQNNGV. Trimming took 6 bases from V and 6 from J, leaving 14 bases between them.

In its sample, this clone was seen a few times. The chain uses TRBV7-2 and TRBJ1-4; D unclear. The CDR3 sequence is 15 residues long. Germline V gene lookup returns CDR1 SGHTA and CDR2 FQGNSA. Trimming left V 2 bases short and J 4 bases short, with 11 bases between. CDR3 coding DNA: TGTGCCAGCAGCTTAAACGGGGAGGGTAATGAAAAACTGTTTTTT. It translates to CASSLNGEGNEKLFF.

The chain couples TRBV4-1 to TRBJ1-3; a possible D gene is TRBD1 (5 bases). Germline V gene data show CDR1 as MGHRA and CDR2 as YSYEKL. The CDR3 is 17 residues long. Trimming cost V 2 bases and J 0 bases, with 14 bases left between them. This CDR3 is CASSQTGTDPSGNTIYF. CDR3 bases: TGCGCCAGCAGCCAAACAGGCACGGACCCCTCTGGAAACACCATATATTTT.

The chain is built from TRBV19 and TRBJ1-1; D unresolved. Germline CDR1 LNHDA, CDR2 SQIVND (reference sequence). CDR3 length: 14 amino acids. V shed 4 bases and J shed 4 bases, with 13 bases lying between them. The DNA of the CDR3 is TGTGCCAGTAGTAGGTTGGGGAAGGGCACTGAAGCTTTCTTT. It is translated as CASSRLGKGTEAFF.

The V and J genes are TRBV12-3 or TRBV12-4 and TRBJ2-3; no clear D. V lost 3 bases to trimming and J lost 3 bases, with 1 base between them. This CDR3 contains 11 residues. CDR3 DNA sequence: TGTGCCAGCAGTTTTACAGATACGCAGTATTTT. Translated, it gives CASSFTDTQYF.

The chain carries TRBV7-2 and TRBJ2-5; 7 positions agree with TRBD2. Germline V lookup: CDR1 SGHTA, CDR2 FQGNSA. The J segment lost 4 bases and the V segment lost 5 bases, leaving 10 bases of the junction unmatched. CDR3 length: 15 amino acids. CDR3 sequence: CASSLGWGGRETQYF. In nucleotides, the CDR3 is TGTGCCAGCAGCCTTGGGTGGGGGGGACGAGAGACCCAGTACTTC.